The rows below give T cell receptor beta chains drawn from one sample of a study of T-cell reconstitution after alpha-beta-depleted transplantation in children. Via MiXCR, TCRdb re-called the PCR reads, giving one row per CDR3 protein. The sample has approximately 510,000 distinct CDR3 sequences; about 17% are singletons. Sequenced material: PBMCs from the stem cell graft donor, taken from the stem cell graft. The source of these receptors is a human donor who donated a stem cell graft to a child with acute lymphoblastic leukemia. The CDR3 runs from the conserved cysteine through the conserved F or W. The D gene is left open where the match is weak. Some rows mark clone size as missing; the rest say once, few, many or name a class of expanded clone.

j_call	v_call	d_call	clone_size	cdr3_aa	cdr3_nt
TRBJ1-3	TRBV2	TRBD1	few	CASTGTGDFSSGNTIYF	TGTGCCAGCACCGGGACAGGGGATTTTAGCTCTGGAAACACCATATATTTT
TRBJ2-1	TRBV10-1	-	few	CASSGGTLSYNEQFF	TGCGCCAGCAGTGGGGGGACACTATCCTACAATGAGCAGTTCTTC
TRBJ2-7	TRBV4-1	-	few	CASSPQQGNPYEQYF	TGCGCCAGCAGCCCCCAACAGGGAAACCCCTACGAGCAGTACTTC
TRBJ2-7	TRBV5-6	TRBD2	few	CASSSGLAGVLYEQYF	TGTGCCAGCAGCAGCGGACTAGCGGGAGTCCTCTACGAGCAGTACTTC
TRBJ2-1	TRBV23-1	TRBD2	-	CASHYRGGRGTSGRAPENEQFF	TGCGCCAGCCATTATCGGGGGGGAAGGGGGACTAGCGGGAGGGCCCCGGAGAATGAGCAGTTCTTC
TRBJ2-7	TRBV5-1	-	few	CASSGGEGLGRAYEQYF	TGCGCCAGCAGCGGAGGGGAAGGTCTAGGTCGGGCCTACGAGCAGTACTTC
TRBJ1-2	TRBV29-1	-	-	CSVDQGPARGYTF	TGCAGCGTTGATCAGGGACCAGCTCGAGGCTACACCTTC
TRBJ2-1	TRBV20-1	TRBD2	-	CSARGAGGTNRNEQFF	TGCAGTGCTAGAGGCGCGGGAGGAACAAATAGGAATGAGCAGTTCTTC
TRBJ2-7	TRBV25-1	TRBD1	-	CASSAWTGDSYEQYF	TGTGCCAGCAGTGCCTGGACAGGCGACTCCTACGAGCAGTACTTC
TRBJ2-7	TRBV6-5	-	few	CASSYSAGVWEEQYF	TGTGCCAGCAGTTACTCGGCAGGGGTATGGGAAGAGCAGTACTTC